This entry lists 3 T cell receptor beta chains sequenced from one sample in a study of T cell repertoires in cytomegalovirus infection. These receptors are not linked to any known antigen. TCRdb reprocessed the reads with MiXCR, giving one entry per CDR3 protein. This sample has some 920,000 distinct CDR3 sequences, with 31% found just once. The sequences come from cultured CD8+ T cells from PBMCs, collected from culture after CMV antigen stimulation. The receptors come from a human donor in good health (CMV status not recorded). Some clones in this sample may be carry-over from other donors' samples.

The sample holds a few counts of this clonotype. This rearrangement joins TRBV12-3 or TRBV12-4 to TRBJ2-3; no reliable D call. V gave up 6 bases and J gave up 5 bases, with 9 bases separating them. The CDR3 is 12 amino acids. The CDR3 spells CASSLLIDTQYF. DNA for the CDR3: TGTGCCAGCAGCTTACTGATAGATACGCAGTATTTT.

The V gene is TRBV10-2, the J gene TRBJ1-2; TRBD1 aligns across 7 bases. The ends lost 2 bases at V and 3 bases at J; junction bases unmatched: 9. The V gene's germline CDR1 is WSHSY and CDR2 SAAADI. CDR3 length: 16 amino acids. This CDR3 is CASSEKGAASHYGYTF. The CDR3 DNA reads as TGCGCCAGCAGTGAGAAGGGGGCAGCTTCGCACTATGGCTACACCTTC.

The V and J genes are TRBV2 and TRBJ2-1, with 10 positions matching TRBD1. CDR3 length: 16 amino acids. V was clipped by 7 bases and J by 3 bases; unmatched bases: 9. The germline V gene has CDR1 SNHLY and CDR2 FYNNEI. The CDR3 DNA sequence: TGTGCCAGCAAGGGACAGGGGAAAAAGGGCTACAATGAGCAGTTCTTC. Its protein is CASKGQGKKGYNEQFF.